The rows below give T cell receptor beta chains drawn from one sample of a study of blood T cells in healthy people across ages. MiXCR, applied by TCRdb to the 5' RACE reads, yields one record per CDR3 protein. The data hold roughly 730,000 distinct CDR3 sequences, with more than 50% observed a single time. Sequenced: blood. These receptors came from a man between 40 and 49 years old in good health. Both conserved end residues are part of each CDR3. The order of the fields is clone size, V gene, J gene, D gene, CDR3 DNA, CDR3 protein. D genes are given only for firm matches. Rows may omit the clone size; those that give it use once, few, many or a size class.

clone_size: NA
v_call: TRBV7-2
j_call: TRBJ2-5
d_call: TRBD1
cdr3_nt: TGTGCCAGCAGCGTAGGGACAGGGGGCGCGGAGACCCAGTACTTC
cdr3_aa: CASSVGTGGAETQYF

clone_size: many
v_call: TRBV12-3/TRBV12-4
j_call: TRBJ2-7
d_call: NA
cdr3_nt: TGTGCCAGCAGTTTCGGCGGGCCGTACAATGAGCAGTACTTC
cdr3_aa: CASSFGGPYNEQYF

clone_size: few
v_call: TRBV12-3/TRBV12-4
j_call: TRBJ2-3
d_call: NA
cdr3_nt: TGTGCCAGCAGCTTGGGCCTCTCTCTACGGGGTACGCAGTATTTT
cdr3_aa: CASSLGLSLRGTQYF

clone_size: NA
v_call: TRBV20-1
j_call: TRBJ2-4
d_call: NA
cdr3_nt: TGCAGTGCTAGAATCCCCCAGGGTTTCCAGGGAATTCAGTACTTC
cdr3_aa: CSARIPQGFQGIQYF

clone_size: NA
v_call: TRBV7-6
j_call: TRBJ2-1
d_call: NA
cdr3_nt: TGTGCCAGCAGCTTCGTTCTCCGGGGGCAACCCAACAATGAGCAGTTCTTC
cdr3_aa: CASSFVLRGQPNNEQFF

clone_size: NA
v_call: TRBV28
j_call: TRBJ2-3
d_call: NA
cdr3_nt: TGTGCCAGCAGTTTTCTCGGCTCTGCAGATACGCAGTATTTT
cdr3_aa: CASSFLGSADTQYF

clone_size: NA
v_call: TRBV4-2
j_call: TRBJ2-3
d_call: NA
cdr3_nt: TGTGCCAGCAGCCAGCCGGGAGCCCCTCTAGAGTATTTT
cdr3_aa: CASSQPGAPLEYF

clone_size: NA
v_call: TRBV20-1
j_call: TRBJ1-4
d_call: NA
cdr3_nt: TGCAGTGCTCTCTTGGGGGCCACTAATGAAAAACTGTTTTTT
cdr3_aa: CSALLGATNEKLFF

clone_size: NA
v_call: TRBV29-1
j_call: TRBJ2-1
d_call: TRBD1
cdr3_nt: TGCAGCGTTGGGTTTGACAGGGAAAATGAGCAGTTCTTC
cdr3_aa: CSVGFDRENEQFF

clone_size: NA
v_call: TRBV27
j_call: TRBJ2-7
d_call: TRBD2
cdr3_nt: TGTGCCGTACAGGCAGCGGGAGCGGACGAGCAGTACTTC
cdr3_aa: CAVQAAGADEQYF

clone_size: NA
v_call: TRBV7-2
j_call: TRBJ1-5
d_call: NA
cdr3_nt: TGTGCCAGCAGCTTAGGGTCCCACCTCAATCAGCCCCAGCATTTT
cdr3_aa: CASSLGSHLNQPQHF

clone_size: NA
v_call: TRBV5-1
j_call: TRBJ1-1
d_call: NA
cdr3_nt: TGCGCCAGCAGCGTGGGGGGTCAGGGCACTGAAGCTTTCTTT
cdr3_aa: CASSVGGQGTEAFF

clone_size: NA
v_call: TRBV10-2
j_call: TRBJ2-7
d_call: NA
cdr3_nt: TGCGCCAGCAGCCCCGGACGAGCGGGCTCCTACGAGCAGTACTTC
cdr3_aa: CASSPGRAGSYEQYF

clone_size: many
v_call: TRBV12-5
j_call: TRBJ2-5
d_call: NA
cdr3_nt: TGTGCTAGTGGTTTGAGCGCCTTTAGTGGGACCCAGTACTTC
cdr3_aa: CASGLSAFSGTQYF

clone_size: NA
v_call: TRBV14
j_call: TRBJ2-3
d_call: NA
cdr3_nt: TGTGCCAGCAGCCAAGATCCTTCCCGGGATACGCAGTATTTT
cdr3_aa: CASSQDPSRDTQYF

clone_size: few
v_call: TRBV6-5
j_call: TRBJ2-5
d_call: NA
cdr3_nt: TGTGCCAGCAGTCGGACCATCCAAGAGACCCAGTACTTC
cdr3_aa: CASSRTIQETQYF

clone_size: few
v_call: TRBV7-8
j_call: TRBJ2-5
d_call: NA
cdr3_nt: TGTGCCAGCAGCTTATTTGTCAGGGAAAGAGAGACCCAGTACTTC
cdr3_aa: CASSLFVRERETQYF

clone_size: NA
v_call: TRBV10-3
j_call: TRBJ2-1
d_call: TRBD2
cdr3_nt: TGTGCCATCACCACGGAGGGACTAGCGGGAGTAGGCCACAATGAGCAGTTCTTC
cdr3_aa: CAITTEGLAGVGHNEQFF

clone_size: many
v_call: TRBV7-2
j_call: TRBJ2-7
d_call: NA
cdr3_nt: TGTGCCAGCAGCTTAGCTCTCTACGAGCAGTACTTC
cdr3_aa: CASSLALYEQYF

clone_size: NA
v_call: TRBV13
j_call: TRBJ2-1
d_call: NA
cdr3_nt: TGTGCCAGCAGCTTAGGTCGCGTGACTTACTACAATGAGCAGTTCTTC
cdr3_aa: CASSLGRVTYYNEQFF

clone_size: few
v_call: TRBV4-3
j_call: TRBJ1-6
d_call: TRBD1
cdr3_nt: TGCGCCAGCAGCCGACAGGGCAGTCAATCACCCCTCCACTTT
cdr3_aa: CASSRQGSQSPLHF

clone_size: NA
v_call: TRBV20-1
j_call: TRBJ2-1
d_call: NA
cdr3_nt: TGCAGTGCTAGAGGGGGTGGGGTCGATGAGCAGTTCTTC
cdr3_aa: CSARGGGVDEQFF